A single sample is the source of the 4 T cell receptor beta chains below, sequenced in a study of PD-1 blockade in mismatch repair-deficient tumors. Generated by immunoSEQ multiplex PCR, the TCRdb table keeps only in-frame clones and is missing some. The repertoire holds around 130,000 clones, with about nine tenths as singletons. The sequencing used peripheral blood, collected approximately 69 weeks after starting pembrolizumab. The origin of the receptors is an adult with mismatch repair-deficient cancer.

This rearrangement joins TRBV30 to TRBJ1-5, with D hard to call. Deletions cut 4 bases from V and 4 bases from J, with 11 bases between. CDR1 GTSNPN and CDR2 SVGIG come from the germline V gene (reference sequence). This CDR3 is built from 13 residues. The CDR3 nucleotides are TGTGCCTGGACTGCCGGACCAAATCAGCCCCAGCATTTT. It codes for CAWTAGPNQPQHF.

V usage is TRBV2 and J usage is TRBJ1-2; the D gene is possibly TRBD1 (5 bases). V was shortened by 0 bases and J by 3 bases, with 11 bases between the two germline ends. Germline lookup yields CDR1 SNHLY and CDR2 FYNNEI. The CDR3 totals 15 residues. CDR3 amino acids: CASSEAGRNYYGYTF. The CDR3 DNA reads as TGTGCCAGCAGTGAAGCGGGACGTAATTACTATGGCTACACCTTC.

The chain is built from TRBV6-5 and TRBJ1-2; D unclear. This CDR3 region has 11 residues. V lost 2 bases and J lost 11, with 9 bases in between. Germline loops: CDR1 MNHEY, CDR2 SVGAGI. CDR3 coding DNA: TGTGCCAGCAGTTACAGGGAGAGGTACACCTTC. Translation: CASSYRERYTF.

The genes are TRBV2 and TRBJ2-7; 9 bases map to TRBD1. V lost 8 bases to trimming and J lost 0 bases; unmatched junction nucleotides: 8. This CDR3 spans 15 amino acids. The V gene's germline CDR1 is SNHLY and CDR2 FYNNEI. The CDR3 loop reads CASLYGTGSSYEQYF. The CDR3 nucleotides are TGTGCCAGCTTATACGGGACAGGGAGCTCCTACGAGCAGTACTTC.